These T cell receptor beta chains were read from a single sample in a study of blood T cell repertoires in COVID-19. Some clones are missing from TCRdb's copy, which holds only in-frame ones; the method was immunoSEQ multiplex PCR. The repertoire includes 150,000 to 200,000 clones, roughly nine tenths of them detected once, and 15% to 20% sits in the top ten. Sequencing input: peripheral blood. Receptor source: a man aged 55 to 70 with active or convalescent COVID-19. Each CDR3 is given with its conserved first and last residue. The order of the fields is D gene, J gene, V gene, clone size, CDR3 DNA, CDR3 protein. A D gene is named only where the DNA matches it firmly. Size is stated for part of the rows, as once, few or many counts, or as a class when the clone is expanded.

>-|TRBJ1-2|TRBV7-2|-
TGTGCCAGCAGCGGAGAAATTTCAGATGGCTACACCTTC
CASSGEISDGYTF
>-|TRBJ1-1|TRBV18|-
TGTGCCAGCTCACCAATCGGTTTGCCTGAAGCTTTCTTT
CASSPIGLPEAFF
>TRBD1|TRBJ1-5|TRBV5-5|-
TGTGCCAGCAGCTTGTTCTATGGACAGGGGGTCAATCAGCCCCAGCATTTT
CASSLFYGQGVNQPQHF
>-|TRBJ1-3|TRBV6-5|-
TGTGCCAGCAGTTATCTTCCCACCGGGTCTGGAAACACCATATATTTT
CASSYLPTGSGNTIYF
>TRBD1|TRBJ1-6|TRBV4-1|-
TGCGCCAGCAGCCAAGGCCGGGGACAGGGGTCCTATAATTCACCCCTCCACTTT
CASSQGRGQGSYNSPLHF
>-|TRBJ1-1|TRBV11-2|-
TGTGCCAGCAGCTTAGCTGCTTTAGGGAGGACTGAAGCTTTCTTT
CASSLAALGRTEAFF
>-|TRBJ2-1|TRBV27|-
TGTGCCAGCAGTTTTCCGCGGCCAAACTCCTACAATGAGCAGTTCTTC
CASSFPRPNSYNEQFF
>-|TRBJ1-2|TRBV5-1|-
TGCGCCAGCAGCTTGGGGACAGTAAACTATGGCTACACCTTC
CASSLGTVNYGYTF
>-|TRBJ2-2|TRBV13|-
TGTGCCAGCACAAGGACAGCGGTTATCACCGGGGAGCTGTTTTTT
CASTRTAVITGELFF
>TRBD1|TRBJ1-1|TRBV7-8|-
TGTGCCAGCAGCTCCTTAACAGGGGGAATCACTGAAGCTTTCTTT
CASSSLTGGITEAFF
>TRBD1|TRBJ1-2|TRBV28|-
TGTGCCAGCAGTTTGCAGGGGGCGCAGGTATATGGCTACACCTTC
CASSLQGAQVYGYTF
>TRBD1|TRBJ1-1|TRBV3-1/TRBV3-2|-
TGTGCCAGCAGACGCGGACAGGGATACACTGAAGCTTTCTTT
CASRRGQGYTEAFF
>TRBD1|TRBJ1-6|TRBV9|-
TGTGCCAGCAGCGTAGGGGGGACAGGGAATTCACCCCTCCACTTT
CASSVGGTGNSPLHF
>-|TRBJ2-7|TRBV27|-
TGTGCCAGCAGTTTAACTGCGGTCCGAAGCTACGAGCAGTACTTC
CASSLTAVRSYEQYF
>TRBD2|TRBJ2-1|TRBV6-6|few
TGTGCCAGCACCAAGGAGCGGGGGGACCACAATGAGCAGTTCTTC
CASTKERGDHNEQFF
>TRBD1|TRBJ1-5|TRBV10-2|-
TGCGCCAGCAGTTTGACAGGGCGAGGCCAGCCCCAGCATTTT
CASSLTGRGQPQHF
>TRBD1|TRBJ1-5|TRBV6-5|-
TGTGCCAGCAGGCTAGACAGGGTTAGCAATCAGCCCCAGCATTTT
CASRLDRVSNQPQHF
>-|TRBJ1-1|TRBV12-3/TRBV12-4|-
TGTGCCAGCAGTCTCCACAAAGCTTTCTTT
CASSLHKAFF
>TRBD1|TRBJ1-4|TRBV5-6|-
TGTGCCAGCAGCCCATTCGGACAGGGTGGCGAAAAACTGTTTTTT
CASSPFGQGGEKLFF
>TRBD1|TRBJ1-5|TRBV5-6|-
TGTGCCAGCAGCTCCCGCGGACAGGGCACGCGGGCCCAGCATTTT
CASSSRGQGTRAQHF
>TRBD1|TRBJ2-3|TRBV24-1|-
TGTGCCACCAGTGATTATGGGACAGGGGCTAGCACAGATACGCAGTATTTT
CATSDYGTGASTDTQYF
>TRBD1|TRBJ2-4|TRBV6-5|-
TGTGCCAGCAGTTACAGCGGGACAGGGGCTCAAAACATTCAGTACTTC
CASSYSGTGAQNIQYF
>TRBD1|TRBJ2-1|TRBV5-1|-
TGCGCCAGCAGCTTTGTAGGACAGGGGGACGATGAGCAGTTCTTC
CASSFVGQGDDEQFF
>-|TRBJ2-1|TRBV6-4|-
TGTGCCAGCAGTGACTCCCGAGTCGCATCTGAGCAGTTCTTC
CASSDSRVASEQFF
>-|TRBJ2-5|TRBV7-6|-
TGTGCCAGCAGCTTAGAGGAGGGGAACGGGGTGGGGGAGACCCAGTACTTC
CASSLEEGNGVGETQYF
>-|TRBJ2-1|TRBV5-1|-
TGCGCCAGCAGCAGGAACCCGGGCGGGAACGGCGATGAGCAGTTCTTC
CASSRNPGGNGDEQFF